Reported below is one T cell receptor beta chain. This record belongs to a study of PD-1 blockade in classical Hodgkin lymphoma. As to time point: cycle 4 day 1 (C4D1), after 5 to 7 weeks of nivolumab. Every patient experienced relapse after autologous stem cell transplantation, and brentuximab vedotin exposure varied. Repertoires were generated with immunoSEQ multiplex PCR, while TCRdb's copy carries only in-frame clones and drops some. The sample shows 31,000 or so clones, about four fifths of them seen only once. The input for sequencing was peripheral blood mononuclear cells (PBMCs), taken before the fourth cycle of nivolumab. The TCR comes from a human donor with classical Hodgkin lymphoma.

The CDR3 sequence: CASSLGISGNTIYF. DNA of the CDR3: TGTGCCAGCAGTTTGGGTATCTCTGGAAACACCATATATTTT. The chain uses TRBV27 and TRBJ1-3; D call uncertain. Germline lookup yields CDR1 MNHEY and CDR2 SMNVEV (reference sequence). The germline V and J ends were trimmed by 3 bases and 0 bases, with 6 bases remaining between them. This CDR3 has 14 residues.